Sequencing of this TCR beta chain was carried out in a study of T cells in Graves' hyperthyroidism and ophthalmopathy. Whole-study findings and limits: Separation of ophthalmopathy from stable hyperthyroidism was achieved by a 13 V-J model.

Amplification of TCR beta CDR3 regions used RNA as the template. Researchers ran a first-round RT-PCR on the TCR CDR3 using the HTBI primer set. MiXCR, applied by TCRdb to the multiplex PCR reads, yields one record per CDR3 protein. The table shows roughly 560,000 distinct CDR3 sequences, with approximately 15% occurring only once. This clonotype was seen many times. Its matching antigen is unknown. V lost 3 bases and J 0 bases, leaving 17 bases between the germline ends. Per the germline V gene, CDR1 is DFQATT and CDR2 is SNEGSKA (reference sequence). CDR3 length: 16 residues. Orbital computed tomography, thyroid ultrasound, serum thyroxine and TRAb, and clinical symptoms together informed the diagnoses.

The source is a woman between 40 and 50 years old with Graves' ophthalmopathy. The sequenced sample was blood. The V and J genes are TRBV20-1 and TRBJ1-1, with D perhaps matching TRBD1 (5 bases). The CDR3 sequence is CSASARAYRMNTEAFF. CDR3 DNA sequence: TGCAGTGCTAGTGCCAGGGCTTACAGAATGAACACTGAAGCTTTCTTT.